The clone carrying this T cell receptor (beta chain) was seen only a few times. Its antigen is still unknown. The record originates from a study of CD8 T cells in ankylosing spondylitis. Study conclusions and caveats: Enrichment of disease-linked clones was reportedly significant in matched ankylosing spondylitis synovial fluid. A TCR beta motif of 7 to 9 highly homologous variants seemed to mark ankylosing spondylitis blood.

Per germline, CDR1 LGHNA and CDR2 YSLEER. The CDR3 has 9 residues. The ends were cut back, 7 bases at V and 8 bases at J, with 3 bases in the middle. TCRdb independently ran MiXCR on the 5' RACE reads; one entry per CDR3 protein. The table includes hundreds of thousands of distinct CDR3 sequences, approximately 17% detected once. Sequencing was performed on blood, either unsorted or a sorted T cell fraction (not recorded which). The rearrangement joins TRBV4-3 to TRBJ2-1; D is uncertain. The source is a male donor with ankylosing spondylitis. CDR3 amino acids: CASTHEQFF. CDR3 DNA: TGCGCCAGCACGCATGAGCAGTTCTTC.